This T cell receptor (beta chain) was recovered during a study of shared clonotypes between healthy human individuals (dated by TCRdb to 2020 to 2021). Notes on the research overall: The cohort included a few men and a couple of women between 18 and 49 years of age. For each donor, three plates each were used for CD4 naive and CD4 memory, two plates were used for CD8 naive, and one plate was used for CD8 memory. To estimate repertoire size and how much clonotypes are shared between individuals, the study performed deep sequencing of blood TCR repertoires from a handful of healthy adults. Different laboratories and diverse techniques were used to prepare libraries and sequence TCR repertoires, to increase sequencing depth and limit assay-specific biases. Leukapheresis yielded between about 0.9 and 9.5 billion PBMCs per donor. Beyond this particular receptor, the publication reports: Naive subsets generally had larger estimated clonotype richness than memory subsets. Pairwise subsampling indicated that sequencing depth was expected to affect the degree of clonotype sharing among donors. Because the study included a small number of donors, the genetic and exposure-history diversity represented was limited. Only blood was sampled, and tissue TCR repertoires likely differ from those in blood. Approximately 5% of naive CD4, 3.5% of naive CD8, 2% to 2.5% of memory CD4, and approximately 0.39% of memory CD8 clonotypes were shared across several donors. Compared with non-shared clonotypes, clonotypes shared by all four sorted-subset donors had higher generation probabilities. Even with the large sequencing depth, rarefaction of the sorted-subset datasets indicated that sequencing was incomplete.

Healthy HIV-negative adults with no recently reported acute infections or vaccinations were included as donors. Every donor was a Caucasian adult residing in Nashville, Tennessee, USA. CD4+ T cells were enriched by magnetic negative selection; naive cells were then positively selected on CD45RA, and the negative fraction formed the memory subset. Blood was obtained by leukapheresis, after which PBMCs were separated by Ficoll-Histopaque density gradient centrifugation and cryopreserved in liquid nitrogen vapor phase. Analytical flow cytometry was used to check the purity and quantity of each magnetically sorted T cell population. Genomic DNA was isolated from every sorted fraction and measured by UV absorbance on a Nanodrop 2000c. Remarks on this clone: The antigen it binds to is not known. No base quality information exists; no much larger clone differs at one position.

Using the deep immunoSEQ assay, TCR CDR3 regions were amplified from genomic DNA by multiplex PCR. Genomic DNA extracted from each cell subset was distributed evenly over all wells of several immunoSEQ 96-well plates, and each plate served as one replicate. Each replicate PCR for sorted subsets received approximately 220 ng genomic DNA, equal to about 30,000 T cell genomes. Purified libraries were measured with a Qubit 3.0 fluorometer, size-checked on a Bioanalyzer 2100, and measured again with the KAPA Library Quantification kit. Each immunoSEQ 96-well plate was sequenced on its own single-read 150-cycle Illumina NextSeq 550 flow cell. Concerning the study's data processing: Because only junctional sequences without quality scores were contained in the immunoSEQ output, filtering matching that applied to full-length reads could not be performed. Sequences were annotated with PyIR, a Python wrapper for IgBLAST v1.9, using IMGT germline references to assign V/J genes and CDR3. Any read was removed if the V/J assignment was weak (E-value above 1e-6), the CDR3 was missing, or the read contained stop codons, out-of-frame junctions, or ambiguous translated residues. V3J clonotypes were defined as sequences sharing an identical inferred V gene, J gene, and CDR3 amino acid sequence. To compute the percentage overlap between repertoires, the number of shared unique clonotypes was divided by the size of the smaller repertoire. Repertoire richness was assessed with RTK rarefaction, the Chao1 estimator, and Recon v2.1 estimates of unobserved clonotypes. For all TCRbeta clonotypes obtained by the gDNA method from four donors, generation probabilities were computed with OLGA. TCRdb carries this immuneACCESS record with in-frame sequences only. Its versions omit some clonotypes, under half of them owing to an unresolved V gene in the studies checked, with the rest unexplained. V, J and clone size derive from that table, while D and trimming were established from the DNA sequence. A total of some 1 million clones appear in this sample, under 80% of them only once. The biggest ten clones account for 1.4% of the sample.

From a lookup of the germline V gene, CDR1 and CDR2 are MRHNA and SNTAGT. Unmatched junction bases come to 13, with V trimmed by 3 bases and J by 4 bases. The CDR3 sequence holds 18 residues, the cysteine and phenylalanine included. The CDR3 DNA has 54 bases and is translated from base 1. This clonotype was obtained from a man aged 18 to 35 in good health. Source material: memory CD4+ T cells sorted from blood. According to the study, the label for this sample's cell subset or site signals: CD45RA-negative fraction. The V gene is TRBV6-4 and the J gene is TRBJ2-5; 11 of the junction bases match TRBD2. The nucleotide sequence is TGTGCCAGCAGTGATTCCGGGACTAGCGGTAGGAGGGGAGAGACCCAGTACTTC. The translation is CASSDSGTSGRRGETQYF.